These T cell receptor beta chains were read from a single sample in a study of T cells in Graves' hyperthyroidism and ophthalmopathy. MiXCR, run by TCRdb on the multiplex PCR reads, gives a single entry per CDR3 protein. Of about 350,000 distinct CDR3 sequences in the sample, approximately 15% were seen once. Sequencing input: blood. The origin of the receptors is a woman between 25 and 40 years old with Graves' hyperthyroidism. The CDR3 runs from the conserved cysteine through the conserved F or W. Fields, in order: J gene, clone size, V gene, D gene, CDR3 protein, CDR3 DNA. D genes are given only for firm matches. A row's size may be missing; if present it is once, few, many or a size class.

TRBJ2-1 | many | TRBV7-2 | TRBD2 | CASSPTLAGDEFF | TGTGCCAGCAGCCCGACGCTAGCGGGAGACGAGTTCTTC
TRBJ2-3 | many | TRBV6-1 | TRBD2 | CASMLAGGADTQYF | TGTGCCAGCATGCTAGCGGGAGGGGCAGATACGCAGTATTTT
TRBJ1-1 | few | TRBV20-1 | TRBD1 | CSARSRTGRTEAFF | TGCAGTGCTAGATCCCGGACAGGGCGCACTGAAGCTTTCTTT
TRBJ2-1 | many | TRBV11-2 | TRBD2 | CASSLRTSSYNEQFF | TGTGCCAGCAGCTTACGGACTAGCTCCTACAATGAGCAGTTCTTC
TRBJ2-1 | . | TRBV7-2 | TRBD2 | CASSPPGTSGSGQFF | TGTGCCAGCAGCCCACCGGGGACTAGCGGGAGCGGGCAGTTCTTC
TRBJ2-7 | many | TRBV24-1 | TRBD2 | CATSEPRDGGTDEQYF | TGTGCCACCAGTGAACCCCGAGACGGGGGGACTGACGAGCAGTACTTC
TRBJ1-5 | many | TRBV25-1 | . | CASSEGHQPQHF | TGTGCCAGCAGTGAGGGACATCAGCCCCAGCATTTT
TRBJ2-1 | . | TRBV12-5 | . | CASGPEGPLGEQFF | TGTGCTAGTGGTCCGGAGGGCCCCTTGGGTGAGCAGTTCTTC
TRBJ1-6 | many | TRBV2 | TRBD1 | CANGQGSSPLHF | TGTGCCAACGGACAGGGGAGTTCACCCCTCCACTTT
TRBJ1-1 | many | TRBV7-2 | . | CASSLEQTFF | TGTGCCAGCAGCTTAGAGCAAACTTTCTTT
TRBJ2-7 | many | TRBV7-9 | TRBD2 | CASSATAGKDSYEQYF | TGTGCCAGCAGCGCCACAGCGGGAAAGGACTCCTACGAGCAGTACTTC
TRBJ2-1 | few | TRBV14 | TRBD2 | CASSQPGTSGRYEQFF | TGTGCCAGCAGCCAACCCGGGACTAGCGGGAGATATGAGCAGTTCTTC
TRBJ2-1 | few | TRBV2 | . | CTSTGAPYNEQFF | TGTACATCGACGGGGGCCCCCTACAATGAGCAGTTCTTC
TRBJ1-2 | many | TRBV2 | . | CASSEVGTTGGYTF | TGTGCCAGCAGTGAAGTGGGGACCACGGGGGGCTACACCTTC
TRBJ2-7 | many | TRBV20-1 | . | CSASREPYEQYF | TGCAGTGCTAGTAGGGAACCCTACGAGCAGTACTTC
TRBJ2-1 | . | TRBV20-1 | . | CSARVAYEQFF | TGCAGTGCTAGAGTAGCCTACGAGCAGTTCTTC
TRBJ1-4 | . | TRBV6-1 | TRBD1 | CASSPGTARNEKLFF | TGTGCCAGCAGCCCCGGGACAGCGCGTAATGAAAAACTGTTTTTT
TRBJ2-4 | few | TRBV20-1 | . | CSASRELALHIQYF | TGCAGTGCTAGTCGAGAACTAGCTTTACACATTCAGTACTTC
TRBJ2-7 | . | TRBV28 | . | CASRSWTPYEQYF | TGTGCCAGCAGAAGCTGGACCCCCTACGAGCAGTACTTC
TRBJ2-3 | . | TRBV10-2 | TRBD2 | CASSAAGLSTDTRYF | TGCGCCAGCAGTGCAGCGGGACTCAGCACAGATACGCGGTATTTT
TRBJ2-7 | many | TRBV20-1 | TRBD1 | CSGNPGTALLEQYF | TGCAGTGGAAACCCCGGGACAGCTCTCCTCGAGCAGTACTTC
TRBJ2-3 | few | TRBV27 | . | CASSSHSRRDTQYF | TGTGCCAGCAGTTCTCACAGCCGTCGGGATACGCAGTATTTT
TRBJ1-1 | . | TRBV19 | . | CASSAGGGNTEAFF | TGTGCCAGTAGTGCCGGAGGGGGGAACACTGAAGCTTTCTTT
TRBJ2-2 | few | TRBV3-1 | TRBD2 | CASSQVRLAVTGELFF | TGTGCCAGCAGCCAAGTAAGACTAGCGGTCACCGGGGAGCTGTTTTTT
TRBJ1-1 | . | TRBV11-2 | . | CASSLALVERNTEAFF | TGTGCCAGCAGCTTAGCCCTTGTTGAGAGGAACACTGAAGCTTTCTTT
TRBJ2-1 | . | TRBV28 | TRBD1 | CASSTGGGGRDEQFF | TGTGCCAGCAGTACAGGGGGCGGGGGTCGGGATGAGCAGTTCTTC
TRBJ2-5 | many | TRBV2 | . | CASSKVEQETQYF | TGTGCCAGCAGTAAGGTGGAGCAAGAGACCCAGTACTTC
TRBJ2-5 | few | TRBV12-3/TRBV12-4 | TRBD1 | CASRSGQGVRREETQYF | TGTGCCAGCAGGTCGGGACAGGGGGTTCGGAGAGAAGAGACCCAGTACTTC
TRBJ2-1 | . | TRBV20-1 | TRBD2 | CSATVGGRAGGSYNEQFF | TGCAGTGCTACTGTTGGGGGCCGGGCGGGAGGGTCCTACAATGAGCAGTTCTTC
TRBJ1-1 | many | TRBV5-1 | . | CASSLDVGRGPEAFF | TGCGCCAGCAGCTTGGATGTTGGTCGGGGCCCTGAAGCTTTCTTT
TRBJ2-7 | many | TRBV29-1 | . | CSVVLRGDYEQYF | TGCAGCGTTGTTTTGAGGGGCGATTACGAGCAGTACTTC
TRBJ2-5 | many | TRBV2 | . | CATSSTGKETQYF | TGTGCCACCTCCTCCACCGGCAAAGAGACCCAGTACTTC
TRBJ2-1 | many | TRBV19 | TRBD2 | CASSARPGLAGGPVPIEQFF | TGTGCCAGTAGTGCGAGACCGGGACTAGCGGGAGGCCCTGTGCCCATTGAGCAGTTCTTC
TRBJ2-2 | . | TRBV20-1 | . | CSARPSWIAGELFF | TGCAGTGCGCGTCCTAGCTGGATTGCCGGGGAGCTGTTTTTT
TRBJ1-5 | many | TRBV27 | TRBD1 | CASSFSGGSSNQPQHF | TGTGCCAGCAGTTTTTCAGGGGGGTCAAGCAATCAGCCCCAGCATTTT